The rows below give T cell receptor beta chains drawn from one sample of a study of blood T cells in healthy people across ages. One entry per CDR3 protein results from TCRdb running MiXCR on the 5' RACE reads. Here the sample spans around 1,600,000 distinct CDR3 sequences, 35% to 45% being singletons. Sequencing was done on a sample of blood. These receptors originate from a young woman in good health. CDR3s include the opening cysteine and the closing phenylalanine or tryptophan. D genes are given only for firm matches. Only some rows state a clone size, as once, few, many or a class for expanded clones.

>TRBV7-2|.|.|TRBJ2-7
TGTGCCAGCAGACCCTCGGGCCAACTTTCCTACGAGCAGTACTTC
CASRPSGQLSYEQYF
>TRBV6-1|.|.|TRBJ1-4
TGTGCCAGCAGTGAACACTCCGGGTCCGGGGATGAAAAACTGTTTTTT
CASSEHSGSGDEKLFF
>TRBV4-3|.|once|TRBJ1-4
TGCGCCAGCAGCCAAGAGTATAGGGTGGGTAGAGATGAAAAACTGTTTTTT
CASSQEYRVGRDEKLFF
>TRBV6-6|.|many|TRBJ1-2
TGTGCCAGCAGTTCCGGACAGTCCTATGGCTACACCTTC
CASSSGQSYGYTF
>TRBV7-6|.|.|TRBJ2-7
TGTGCCAGTTCGCCGGGAGTAACCTCCTACGAGCAGTACTTC
CASSPGVTSYEQYF
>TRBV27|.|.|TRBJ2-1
TGTGCCAGCAGTTTAAGGGTAGGACGTGAGCAGTTCTTC
CASSLRVGREQFF
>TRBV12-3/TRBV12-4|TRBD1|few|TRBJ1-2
TGTGCCAGCAGTCCGGGGACAGTTGGCGGCTACACCTTC
CASSPGTVGGYTF
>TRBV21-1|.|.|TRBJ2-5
TGTGCCAGCAGCAACGGGGGCCTCTTTTTAGACAATGAGCAGTACTTC
CASSNGGLFLDNEQYF
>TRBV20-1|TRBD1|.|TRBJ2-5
TGCAGTGCTAGAAAGACAGGGTGGGAAGAGACCCAGTACTTC
CSARKTGWEETQYF
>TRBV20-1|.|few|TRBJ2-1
TGCAGTGTAAACAGGGCGGAGAATGAGCAGTTCTTC
CSVNRAENEQFF
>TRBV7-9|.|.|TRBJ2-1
TGTGCCAGCAGCCCACTAGTCCCCAGCTCCTACAATGAGCAGTTCTTC
CASSPLVPSSYNEQFF
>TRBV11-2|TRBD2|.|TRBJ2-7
TGTGCCAGCAGCTTAGCTAGACTAGCCAAAAGATACAATGAGCAGTACTTC
CASSLARLAKRYNEQYF
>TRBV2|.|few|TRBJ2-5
TGTGCCACGGGACTGACGTTCCAAGAGACCCAGTACTTC
CATGLTFQETQYF
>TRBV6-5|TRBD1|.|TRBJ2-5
TGTGCCAGCAGCACCCTTGGGACAGGACCCCACAATGAGCAGTACTTC
CASSTLGTGPHNEQYF
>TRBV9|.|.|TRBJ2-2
TGTGCCAGCAGCGTAGAACCGATGAACACCGGGGAGCTGTTTTTT
CASSVEPMNTGELFF
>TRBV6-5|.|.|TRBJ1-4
TGTGCCAGCAGGCGGGACCCCGCTGCAACTAATGAAAAACTGTTTTTT
CASRRDPAATNEKLFF
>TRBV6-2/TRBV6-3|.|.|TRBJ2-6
TGTGCCAGCACCGGAGGAGGGGCTGGGGCCAACGTCCTGACTTTC
CASTGGGAGANVLTF
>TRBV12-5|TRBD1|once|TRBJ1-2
TGTGCTAGTGGTTTGGCCGGGACAGCTTATGGCTACACCTTC
CASGLAGTAYGYTF
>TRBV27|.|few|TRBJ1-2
TGTGCCAGCACCCGTCAGGGGCACTATGGCTACACCTTC
CASTRQGHYGYTF
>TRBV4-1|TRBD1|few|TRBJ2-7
TGCGCCAGCAGCCGAGGGACAGGGAGGTCCTACGAGCAGTACTTC
CASSRGTGRSYEQYF
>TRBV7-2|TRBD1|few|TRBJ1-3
TGTGCCAGCAGCTTTATGTTGGCAGGGGGCAGTGGAAACACCATATATTTT
CASSFMLAGGSGNTIYF
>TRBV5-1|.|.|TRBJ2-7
TGCGCCAGCAGCTTGGAATCAGAGATCTACAATGAGCAGTACTTC
CASSLESEIYNEQYF
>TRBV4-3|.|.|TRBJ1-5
TGCGCCAGCAGCCAAGATCGAGACAGCTCTTATCAGCCCCAGCATTTT
CASSQDRDSSYQPQHF
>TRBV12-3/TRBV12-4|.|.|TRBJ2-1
TGTGCCAGCAGTCACCCCCGGACTTATCATGAGCAGTTCTTC
CASSHPRTYHEQFF
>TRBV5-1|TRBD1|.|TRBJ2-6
TGCGCCAGCAGCTTGGGACAGGGGTCCTTTGGGGCCAACGTCCTGACTTTC
CASSLGQGSFGANVLTF
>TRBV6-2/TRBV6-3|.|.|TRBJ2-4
TGTGCCAGCAGTCACAACTGGAACATTCGGTACTTC
CASSHNWNIRYF
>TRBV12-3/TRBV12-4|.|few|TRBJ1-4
TGTGCCAGCAGTTTTTGGGCTAATGAAAAACTGTTTTTT
CASSFWANEKLFF
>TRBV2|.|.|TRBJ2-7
TGTGCCAGCATTGACCGGGGATCCTCCATCGAGCAGTACTTC
CASIDRGSSIEQYF
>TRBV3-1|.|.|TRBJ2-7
TGTGCCAGCAGCCAAATACCCTGGGGGAACGAGCAGTACTTC
CASSQIPWGNEQYF
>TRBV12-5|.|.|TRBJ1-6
TGTGCTAGTGGCCAAGTAAATTCACCCCTCCACTTT
CASGQVNSPLHF
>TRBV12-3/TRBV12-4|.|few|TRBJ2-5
TGTGCCAGCAGTTTTGAGGGGAGAGAAGAGACCCAGTACTTC
CASSFEGREETQYF
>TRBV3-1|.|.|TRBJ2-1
TGTGCCAGCAGCCAAGGCGGCAGGACGCTCTACAATGAGCAGTTCTTC
CASSQGGRTLYNEQFF
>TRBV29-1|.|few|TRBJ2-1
TGCAGCGTTGTCGGAGGCTCGGTGAATGAGCAGTTCTTC
CSVVGGSVNEQFF
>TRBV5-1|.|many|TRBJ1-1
TGTGCCAGCAGTTTGGGGGAAGGAACTGAAGCTTTCTTT
CASSLGEGTEAFF
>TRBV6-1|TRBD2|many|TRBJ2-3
TGTGCCAGCAGTGAACTAGCGGGGGGGCCAGATACGCAGTATTTT
CASSELAGGPDTQYF
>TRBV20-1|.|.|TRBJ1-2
TGCAGTGCTAGAGAACCGGGAGTGAACTATGGCTACACCTTC
CSAREPGVNYGYTF
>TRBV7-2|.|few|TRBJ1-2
TGTGCCAGCAGCTTAGTCGTTTGGCAGTTACCCGATGGCTACACCTTC
CASSLVVWQLPDGYTF
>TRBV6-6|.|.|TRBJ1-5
TGTGCCAGCAGTTACGCCCGGGCAAACAATCAGCCCCAGCATTTT
CASSYARANNQPQHF
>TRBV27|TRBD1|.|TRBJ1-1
TGTGCCAGCAGTTCGAGGACAGGGGGCTGGACTGAAGCTTTCTTT
CASSSRTGGWTEAFF
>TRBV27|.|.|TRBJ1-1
TGTGCCAGCAGCCCTGAGTACAGATTTATAGACACTGAAGCTTTCTTT
CASSPEYRFIDTEAFF
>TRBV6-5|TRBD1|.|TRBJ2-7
TGTGCCAGCAGTTGCACTCCCGGGACAGGGGGCGAGCAGTACTTC
CASSCTPGTGGEQYF
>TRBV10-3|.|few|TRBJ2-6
TGTGCCATCAGCATGAAGCCTGGGGCCAACGTCCTGACTTTC
CAISMKPGANVLTF
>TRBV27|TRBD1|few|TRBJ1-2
TGTGCCAGCAGTGTAACCGGGACAGGGTTTGGCTACACCTTC
CASSVTGTGFGYTF
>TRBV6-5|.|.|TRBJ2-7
TGTGCCAGCAGTTACGGGCCAGGGTTGGGCGAGCAGTACTTC
CASSYGPGLGEQYF
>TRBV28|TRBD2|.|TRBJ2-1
TGTGCCAGCATCAATCTAGCGGGCAATGAGCAGTTCTTC
CASINLAGNEQFF
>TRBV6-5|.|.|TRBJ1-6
TGTGCCAGCAGTTACCTACGGAATTCACCCCTCCACTTT
CASSYLRNSPLHF
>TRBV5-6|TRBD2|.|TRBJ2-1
TGTGCCAGCAGCAGAATAATTGGCGGGGGGGCCTCCAATGAGCAGTTCTTC
CASSRIIGGGASNEQFF
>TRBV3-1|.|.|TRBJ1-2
TGTGCCAGCAGCGCCGTGAGGGGTCGCGATGGCTACACCTTC
CASSAVRGRDGYTF
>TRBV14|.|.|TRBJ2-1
TGTGCCAGCAGCCTTACAGCCGATGAGCAGTTCTTC
CASSLTADEQFF
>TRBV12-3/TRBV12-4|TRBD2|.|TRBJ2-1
TGTGCCAGCAGAACCGGGACTAGCGGGCCTCAGTTCTTC
CASRTGTSGPQFF
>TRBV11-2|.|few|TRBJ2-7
TGTGCCAGCAGGCGACCGGGACAAGGACCCTACGAGCAGTACTTC
CASRRPGQGPYEQYF